The entry that follows covers one TCR beta chain sequence. PCR primers comprised 60 Vbeta and 13 Jbeta primers. Assay used: immunoSEQ multiplex PCR; TCRdb lists only in-frame clones, some missing. The data show 180,000 or so clones, around 80% seen once. This sample is drawn from a study of cytomegalovirus exposure and HLA in healthy donors. V gave up 5 bases and J gave up 4 bases, with 23 bases separating them. The CDR3 length is 17 residues. Germline CDR1 reads SGHTA; CDR2 reads FQGNSA. The source material was PBMCs. The receptor comes from a woman in her sixties in good health and CMV-seropositive. The J gene is TRBJ2-5, the V gene TRBV7-2; D not certain. The DNA for the CDR3 is TGTGCCAGCAGCCCCTCCGGCAGGCCGTACCTTGGAGAGACCCAGTACTTC. Translation gives CASSPSGRPYLGETQYF.